This T cell receptor beta chain was recovered during a study of CD8+ T cells in alopecia areata. Study-level findings and limits: Lesional tissue from the scalp (especially in alopecia totalis/universalis) showed higher clonality than normal scalp. Sequencing of scalp samples also captures resident alphabeta T cells of normal skin.

With respect to this clone: The target antigen is unknown.

cDNA prepared by RNA extraction and subsequent reverse transcription served as the template for sequencing. Assay used: immunoSEQ multiplex PCR; TCRdb lists only in-frame clones, some missing. The sample shows about 200,000 clones, 56% of them seen only once. Cell sorting was applied to PBMCs, and CD4+ and CD8+ T cells were collected. The V gene's germline CDR1 is SGDLS and CDR2 YYNGEE. V was pared by 1 base and J by 0 bases, with 10 bases between. CDR3 length: 15 amino acids. Sequenced sample: CD8+ T cells sorted from blood. The source is a human donor in good health. The rearrangement joins TRBV9 to TRBJ1-1; D might be TRBD1 (5 bases). CDR3 DNA sequence: TGTGCCAGCAGCGTATCCGGGGCGGTGAACACTGAAGCTTTCTTT. It encodes CASSVSGAVNTEAFF.